This entry is about one T cell receptor beta chain. Its specificity is not known. TCRdb re-derived calls from the 5' RACE reads in MiXCR, one entry per CDR3 protein. The table shows around 390,000 distinct CDR3 sequences, with roughly 15% occurring only once. This specimen comes from a study of T-cell memory formation after mild COVID-19. Findings and limits, study-wide: CD4+ contracting clones lay mainly in CM and EM, CD8+ ones in EMRA.

CDR1 and CDR2 from the germline V gene are LGHDT and YNNKEL (reference sequence). Unmatched junction bases numbered 8, after V lost 2 bases and J lost 6 bases. CDR3 length equals 15 residues. The J gene is TRBJ1-1, the V gene TRBV3-1; 8 positions match TRBD1. Material for sequencing was PBMCs or a T cell subset sorted from them (not recorded which). This clonotype originated in a man aged 18 to 30 who had mild COVID-19 (a few samples of this study predate the infection). Cell type and time point are not known. For the CDR3, the DNA is TGTGCCAGCAGCCAATTCGGGACAGGAAGGCCTGAAGCTTTCTTT. This translates into CASSQFGTGRPEAFF.